This is a list of T cell receptor beta chains from one sample in a study of blood T cell repertoires in COVID-19. The table came from immunoSEQ multiplex PCR; TCRdb's copy has only in-frame clones and leaves some out. This sample yields 200,000 to 250,000 clones, of which roughly 84% are seen a single time; about 6.6% belongs to the top ten. The sequenced sample consisted of PBMCs or T cells enriched from blood (not recorded which). Receptors were obtained from a woman between 40 and 55 years old who had recovered from COVID-19. The conserved cysteine and the conserved F or W are not part of the CDR3 here.

v_gene: TRBV24-1; j_gene: TRBJ1-1; CDR3aa: ATSDFTPATGRNTEAF
v_gene: TRBV24-1; j_gene: TRBJ2-5; CDR3aa: ATSDLSDSQTQY
v_gene: TRBV12-3/TRBV12-4; j_gene: TRBJ2-3; CDR3aa: ASSPRDTQY
v_gene: TRBV5-1; j_gene: TRBJ2-2; CDR3aa: ASSINTGELF
v_gene: TRBV19; j_gene: TRBJ1-3; CDR3aa: ASTQGISIY
v_gene: TRBV19; j_gene: TRBJ1-1; CDR3aa: ASSPGTNTEAF
v_gene: TRBV15; j_gene: TRBJ2-2; CDR3aa: ASREGVANTGELF
v_gene: TRBV5-1; j_gene: TRBJ2-3; CDR3aa: ASRSRPAGEDTQY
v_gene: TRBV19; j_gene: TRBJ1-2; CDR3aa: ASSTTARGIQGYT
v_gene: TRBV24-1; j_gene: TRBJ1-5; CDR3aa: ATSDGTQGQPQH
v_gene: TRBV4-3; j_gene: TRBJ2-1; CDR3aa: ASSQDWGKSGRVYNEQF
v_gene: TRBV5-1; j_gene: TRBJ1-1; CDR3aa: ASTSGNTEAF
v_gene: TRBV30; j_gene: TRBJ1-2; CDR3aa: AWSLFDYGYT
v_gene: TRBV2; j_gene: TRBJ1-1; CDR3aa: ASSEVGRVGTEAF
v_gene: TRBV5-1; j_gene: TRBJ2-3; CDR3aa: ASSSTGTSTDTQY
v_gene: TRBV18; j_gene: TRBJ2-2; CDR3aa: ASSAGRSTGELF
v_gene: TRBV18; j_gene: TRBJ1-1; CDR3aa: ASSPVPPGILTEAF